These 3 T cell receptor beta chains came from one sample sequenced in a study of CD8 T cells in Susac syndrome. RNA was extracted with the RNeasy kit, and a quantity of roughly 0.5 to 1 ug was reverse transcribed using random hexamers. TCRdb reanalysed the immunoSEQ multiplex PCR reads using MiXCR and keeps one entry per CDR3 protein. The sample yields some 200,000 distinct CDR3 sequences, 85% to 95% seen once. Sequenced input: CD4+ T cells from PBMCs. These receptors came from a human donor in good health.

The chain is built from TRBV6-2 or TRBV6-3 and TRBJ2-1, with D possibly matching TRBD2 (6 bases). The CDR3 consists of 15 residues. V lost 0 bases, J lost 9 bases, and 15 bases lay in between. The germline gives CDR1 MNHEY, CDR2 SVGEGT. The CDR3 reads CASSYSGTASPEQFF. CDR3 coding DNA: TGTGCCAGCAGTTACTCGGGGACTGCCAGCCCTGAGCAGTTCTTC.

The table lists this clonotype with a count of one. This chain links TRBV7-2 with TRBJ1-1; TRBD1 matches at 8 bases. The CDR3 has 15 amino acids. J lost 9 bases, V lost 2 bases, and 11 bases had no gene match. Germline V gives CDR1 SGHTA, CDR2 FQGNSA. The CDR3 loop is CASSLSGRGLSKAFF. DNA of the CDR3: TGTGCCAGCAGCTTATCGGGCAGGGGGCTCTCGAAAGCTTTCTTT.

The chain links TRBV24-1 to TRBJ2-3; a weak D match, TRBD1 (5 bases). The CDR3 is made up of 16 amino acids. The germline gives CDR1 KGHDR, CDR2 SFDVKD. Trimming shortened V by 2 bases and J by 4 bases, and 15 bases separated the two germline ends. The CDR3 here is CATSDSRPGQPDTQYF. The CDR3 region has the DNA TGTGCCACCAGTGATTCTCGCCCAGGGCAGCCAGATACGCAGTATTTT.